The present TCR beta chain was sequenced within a study of human T cells and chemical hapten exposure. At the level of the study: 2% DPC was applied to about 2 cm by about 2 cm of upper inner arm skin for sensitization.

TCRdb independently ran MiXCR on the RACE reads; one entry per CDR3 protein. The sample contains about 34,000 distinct CDR3 sequences, 5% to 8% of which appear only once. On this clonotype itself: What it recognizes is unknown.

Trimming shortened V by 5 bases and J by 0 bases, and 9 bases separated the two germline ends. This CDR3 is 15 amino acids long. From germline, CDR1 is SGHDT and CDR2 YYEEEE. Notes on the study in general: No shift was seen in TCRs above 1 in 1000 frequency with DPC sensitization.

Sample time point: patch test 1, 2 weeks after DPC sensitization. The treatment was: therapeutic diphenylcyclopropenone sensitization with weekly scalp DPC. It was from unfractionated whole blood that total RNA was extracted. Specimen: whole blood, collected in connection with sensitization to the hapten diphenylcyclopropenone (DPC). The chain links TRBV5-6 to TRBJ1-6; no reliable D call. The sequence was collected from a woman younger than 45 with alopecia areata. Some clones in this sample may be carry-over from other donors' samples. The CDR3 DNA reads TGTGCCAGCAGTGAGTTAAGCTCCTATAATTCACCCCTCCACTTT. As protein: CASSELSSYNSPLHF.